This record looks at one T cell receptor (beta chain) sequence and its context. The antigen it recognizes is unknown. Base quality data are lacking; no much larger clone is found one base away. The data originate from a study of cytomegalovirus exposure and HLA in healthy donors (dated by TCRdb to 2016 to 2017). Describing the broader study: An earlier analysis of some 500 of the donors reported roughly 270 Gb of sequence data and approximately 110 million unique TCR beta sequences from 150 million to 200 million T cells. About 320 gigabases of sequencing data and tens of millions of unique TCR sequences were included in an early release covering 550 to 650 HLA-typed donors. The genetic ancestry cluster associated with self-reported Caucasian donors included around 76% of the 398 genotyped donors. The study was designed to test whether signatures of past pathogen exposure could be identified by cataloging public T cell receptors. The T cell repertoires of roughly 660 subjects were profiled by immunosequencing and related to cytomegalovirus serostatus. Besides the first cohort of roughly 700 subjects, a separate validation cohort made up of 120 different subjects was used. The study combined high-throughput TCR immunosequencing, statistical association of individual TCRs with disease status, and machine learning to predict cytomegalovirus infection status. A later analysis re-analyzed previously published TCR beta repertoires from roughly 690 donors and added high-resolution HLA genotyping to study TCR occurrence patterns. In the later analysis, no new phenotypic data were used to find candidate immune exposures; instead, reliance was placed on TCR beta sequences and their occurrence across donors. To decide whether each TCR beta V gene segment behaved as functional or pseudogenic, an earlier analysis of several hundred of the donors relied on high-throughput TCR beta sequencing. Alongside the repertoire data, information on donor age, sex, ethnicity and CMV serostatus was compiled. A later genetic analysis used genome-wide SNP genotypes for about three fifths of the 666 donors, treating that subset as a discovery cohort. Every discovery cohort repertoire had been produced on one sequencing platform. HLA typing covered class I and class II loci at four-digit resolution. Typing coverage differed by locus: A, B, C, DRB1 and DQB1 were typed in roughly 620-630 donors, DQA1 in 522, DPA1 in 606, and DPB1 in 400 to 490. Five DR-DQ haplotypes were handled as single units for association and clustering, since linkage in the cohort was strong. Among a few hundred genotyped donors of the cohort, an average of roughly 240,000 unique TCR beta nucleotide sequences were sequenced per donor, roughly a sixth of them non-productive. General study outcomes and caveats: Broadly in line with IMGT annotations, most TCR beta V segments showed up in productive rearrangements about 87% or about 30% of the time in an earlier analysis of approximately 600 of the donors. A further reported finding was that TCR beta sequences accurately predicted the HLA-A and HLA-B alleles for most subjects in the first cohort. Because counts were too low, 15 or so rarely observed V segments, including chromosome 9 orphons, were excluded from the earlier analysis of several hundred of the donors. According to a later genetic analysis, donors in an Asian-associated ancestry cluster had fewer N-insertions in productive TCRs than the approximately 690-donor mean. The cohort was sequenced for TCR beta chains only, and without alpha or paired-chain data the features that could be detected were limited. The study listed 164 TCR beta chains as associated with cytomegalovirus. When HLA alleles, especially DR and DQ, strongly co-occurred, TCR associations were difficult to assign to individual alleles. In a later analysis, about 16,000 TCR beta sequences were associated with specific HLA alleles at a false discovery rate of 0.05. Because some donors lacked HLA typing at each locus, the association tests relied only on the typed subset. Roughly uniform sequencing depth across donors was assumed in presence/absence analyses, although this assumption may not hold. In a later genetic analysis, a missense DCLRE1C variant was associated with V-gene and J-gene trimming of TCR beta chains, and the association was replicated in an independent cohort. According to the authors, the approach could potentially be generalized to other disease states and immunological phenotypes. The classifier was reported to diagnose cytomegalovirus status with high specificity and sensitivity in both the original cohort and the validation cohort. Correlated functional status among segregating V segments might reflect linkage disequilibrium, but an unknown experimental factor could not be ruled out. Most CMV-associated TCR beta chains appeared to be HLA-restricted in a later analysis, and the HLA associations seemed to be driven largely by CMV exposure. In vitro tests confirmed that three of the cytomegalovirus-associated TCR beta chains recognize cytomegalovirus antigens. The sequencing pipeline was judged likely to have produced a cluster of highly shared sequence variants as a technical artifact. In a later analysis, HLA-associated TCR beta chains showed more clonal expansion and lower generation probabilities than non-associated chains that were equally common. CMV serostatus was the only immune exposure information available for the cohort. Most TCR sequences were observed very rarely across donors, whereas some public TCRs were present in many individuals. The 87-base-pair reads could not distinguish some IMGT-functional V segments, including TRBV6-2 and TRBV6-3, so those segments were excluded. In a later analysis, the rate of TCR association differed among HLA loci, with DRB1 alleles having the most associated TCRs and HLA-C alleles having the fewest. In a later analysis, several top co-occurrence clusters were reported to appear linked to parvovirus B19, influenza, CMV and Epstein-Barr virus.

The library came from the immunoSEQ multiplex PCR assay. For the multiplex PCR, a mixture combining 60 forward primers for TCR Vbeta segments and 13 reverse primers for TCR Jbeta segments was used. A multiplex PCR assay on genomic DNA amplified the CDR3 region of rearranged TCR beta genes. The Illumina HiSeq System was used to sequence the amplified TCR beta libraries as 87-base-pair reads. In the original analysis: A later analysis counted some 80 million unique TCR beta chains across the 666 repertoires, and 9 million to 14 million of these chains were shared by at least two donors. To remove PCR and sequencing errors, raw reads were error-corrected and collapsed into unique sequences using a nearest-neighbor algorithm that merged closely related sequences. To assign V, D and J gene segments, CDR3 sequences were aligned to IMGT reference sequences. For a sequence to be retained, a match of at least six nucleotides was required to both a V gene segment and a J gene segment. A rearrangement was called productive if the CDR3 had no stop codons and remained in frame with V and J, and every other rearrangement was called non-productive. Following IMGT convention, CDR3 was defined as the stretch from the second conserved V-encoded cysteine to the conserved J-encoded phenylalanine. In an earlier analysis of around 600 of the donors, sequences lacking an unambiguous match to a single V gene segment were excluded. An earlier analysis of under 750 of the donors called V segments functional above 56.7% productive rearrangements and segregating when the between-donor standard deviation exceeded 5%. A statistical classification framework was built for diagnosing cytomegalovirus status from the catalog of TCR beta chain sequences. V and J gene assignment, in a later analysis, came from comparing TCR nucleotide sequences with IMGT/GENE-DB human TR gene sequences. The TCRdist pipeline was used in a later analysis to assign CDR3 sequences and most-parsimonious VDJ recombination scenarios. In a later analysis, each TCR beta chain was defined by its CDR3 amino acid sequence together with its V-gene family, and reads without a unique V-gene family were excluded. To address suspected cross-contamination and a sequencing artifact, a later analysis removed approximately 590 highly shared, low-generation-probability nucleotide sequences. For each public chain, a later analysis derived a clonal expansion index from normalized ranks of inferred template counts within each repertoire. Generation probabilities in a later analysis came from a VDJ recombination model fitted to out-of-frame rearrangements, and those results were checked against IGoR. Hypergeometric tests were used in a later analysis to score TCR-TCR, TCR-HLA and TCR-CMV co-occurrence, with a repertoire-size bias correction applied to the TCR pairs. False discovery rates were estimated in a later analysis by permuting HLA or CMV assignments 20 times. In a later analysis, co-occurring TCRs were grouped using DBSCAN, and TCRdist sequence similarity was added for clustering within HLA-allele-positive subsets. Co-occurrence clustering excluded repertoires with fewer than 30,000 or more than 120,000 public chains, plus five with anomalous nucleotide sharing. The clones in this table, taken by TCRdb from immuneACCESS, are in-frame only. Not every clone is retained; where verified, under half of the shortfall comes from an unresolved V gene, and the cause of the rest is unknown. V and J calls and clone size are those listed in that table; D and trimming were worked out from the DNA. The table for this sample lists tens of thousands of clones; about two thirds of them were counted only once. In total, the top ten clones hold about 8.9% of the sample.

The cohort was made up of about 670 healthy bone marrow donors. Cohort members were all nominally healthy when sampled, although unrecorded immune exposures were likely present. The donor tested CMV seropositive, placing the donor among the approximately 310 seropositive members of the cohort. Each donor provided a peripheral blood sample, and peripheral blood mononuclear cells were used for TCR beta sequencing. The Qiagen DNeasy Blood Extraction Kit was used to extract genomic DNA from the blood cell samples. The germline V gene sets CDR1 to SGHTA and CDR2 to FQGNSA. V is shortened by 5 bases, J by 7 bases, and the region joining them spans 14 bases. CDR3 length: 14 amino acids, cysteine to phenylalanine. Of all the DNA, just the CDR3 is kept, 42 bases in frame from base 1.

The receptor was derived from a woman aged 45-59 years in good health and CMV-seropositive. The source material was PBMCs. This chain joins TRBV7-2 to TRBJ2-2; the D gene is perhaps TRBD2, from 5 matching bases. Read as DNA, the sequence is TGTGCCAGCAGCCCAGCCGGGATGGACGGGGAGCTGTTTTTT. This gives the protein CASSPAGMDGELFF. Full variable domain (CDR3 extended with the reference TRBV7-2 and TRBJ2-2 proteins): GAGVSQSPSNKVTEKGKDVELRCDPISGHTALYWYRQSLGQGLEFLIYFQGNSAPDKSGLPSDRFSAERTGGSVSTLTIQRTQQEDSAVYLCASSPAGMDGELFFGEGSRLTVL.